The 29 T cell receptor beta chains below were found in one sample sequenced in a study of shared clonotypes between healthy human individuals (TCRdb year 2020). The method was the immunoSEQ multiplex PCR assay. The table was pulled from immuneACCESS by TCRdb, which kept in-frame rearrangements only. Such tables lose some clones; where checked, under half of the loss comes from unresolved V genes, and the rest has no known cause. Counted in this sample were more than 2,000,000 clones; approximately 92% of them appeared once. The top ten clonotypes cover over 0.12% of the sample. What was sequenced was naive CD4+ T cells sorted from blood. This sample's cell subset or site label indicates: CD45RA+ positively selected. These receptors came from a man between 18 and 29 years old in good health.

V and J are TRBV6-5 and TRBJ1-1; D unresolved. V was pared by 0 bases and J by 0 bases, with 5 bases between. The CDR3 is made up of 14 amino acids. Germline loops: CDR1 MNHEY, CDR2 SVGAGI. The CDR3 region is CASSYSVVNTEAFF. The CDR3 coding sequence is TGTGCCAGCAGTTACTCGGTAGTGAACACTGAAGCTTTCTTT.

The J gene is TRBJ2-5, the V gene TRBV7-9; D remains unclear. Germline CDR1 SEHNR, CDR2 FQNEAQ (reference sequence). Trimming cost V 5 bases and J 4 bases, with 11 bases left between them. The CDR3 sequence is 13 residues long. Here the CDR3 reads CASSPTTPETQYF. As DNA, the CDR3 is TGTGCCAGCAGCCCGACCACCCCAGAGACCCAGTACTTC. Filled out from reference TRBV7-9 and TRBJ2-5, the complete variable domain reads DTGVSQNPRHKITKRGQNVTFRCDPISEHNRLYWYRQTLGQGPEFLTYFQNEAQLEKSRLLSDRFSAERPKGSFSTLEIQRTEQGDSAMYLCASSPTTPETQYFGPGTRLLVL.

The chain has TRBV28 and TRBJ2-7; D perhaps matches TRBD2 (6 bases). Trimming took off 5 bases at V and 3 bases at J, with 17 bases between the two ends. The germline CDR1 and CDR2 sequences are MDHEN and SYDVKM. This CDR3 has 15 amino acids. CDR3 loop: CASSPPRVGGYEQYF. As DNA, the CDR3 is TGTGCCAGCAGTCCCCCGCGAGTGGGGGGCTACGAGCAGTACTTC.

The CDR3 sequence: CASGLSTGQAAEFTEAFF. The CDR3 bases are TGTGCTAGTGGTTTGTCGACCGGTCAGGCTGCGGAATTCACTGAAGCTTTCTTT. The chain has TRBV12-5 and TRBJ1-1, with D unresolved. The CDR3 loop spans 18 amino acids. Trimming took off 2 bases at V and 4 bases at J, with 23 bases between the two ends. Germline values: CDR1 LGHNT, CDR2 FRNRAP.

V and J are TRBV4-1 and TRBJ2-7; 11 nucleotides line up with TRBD2. From germline, CDR1 is MGHRA and CDR2 YSYEKL. The trim removed 3 bases at V and 3 bases at J, leaving 10 bases unmatched. The CDR3 has 17 amino acids. The CDR3 DNA reads TGCGCCAGCAGCCACCCTATTTCGACTAGCGGGGACTACGAGCAGTACTTC. Amino acids: CASSHPISTSGDYEQYF.

The chain links TRBV2 to TRBJ2-2, with 7 bases matching TRBD2. Germline values: CDR1 SNHLY, CDR2 FYNNEI. The ends lost 4 bases at V and 4 bases at J; junction bases unmatched: 6. This CDR3 spans 15 amino acids. CDR3 in DNA: TGTGCCAGCAGTGTATCGGCTAGCGGCACCGGGGAGCTGTTTTTT. Protein product: CASSVSASGTGELFF.

The CDR3: CASSRYSGTSYEQYF. Written as DNA, the CDR3 is TGTGCCAGCAGCCGATATAGCGGAACGTCCTACGAGCAGTACTTC. This chain joins TRBV11-2 and TRBJ2-7; D possibly corresponds to TRBD2 (6 bases). This CDR3 spans 15 amino acids. In germline, CDR1 is SGHAT, CDR2 FQNNGV. With 5 bases removed from V and 1 base from J, the gap between germline ends came to 15 bases.

The table lists this clone with a few counts. This chain uses TRBV9 with TRBJ1-5; TRBD1 agrees at 9 bases. Germline CDR1 reads SGDLS; CDR2 reads YYNGEE. The CDR3 sequence is 13 residues long. J gave up 7 bases and V 4 bases, and 3 bases lay outside the gene matches. The CDR3 DNA is TGTGCCAGCAGCACAGACAGGGGGCAGCCCCAGCATTTT. Translating gives CASSTDRGQPQHF.

CDR3 nucleotides: TGTGCCAGCAGCTCAGGACTAGCGGGAGGCTACGAGCAGTACTTC. Translated, it gives CASSSGLAGGYEQYF. This rearrangement joins TRBV7-9 to TRBJ2-7; 14 bases fit TRBD2. CDR3 length equals 15 residues. Germline values: CDR1 SEHNR, CDR2 FQNEAQ (reference sequence). Trimming removed 4 bases from V and 3 bases from J; junction bases left unmatched: 2.

The V gene is TRBV7-2, the J gene TRBJ2-1; no clear D gene. Trimming cost V 1 base and J 13 bases, with 5 bases left between them. The germline CDR1 and CDR2 sequences are SGHTA and FQGNSA. The CDR3 runs to 10 residues. DNA of the CDR3: TGTGCCAGCAGCTTAGATGTTCAGTTCTTC. This codes for CASSLDVQFF.

CDR3 sequence reads: CASSFPSVTPTDTQYF. CDR3 bases: TGCGCCAGCAGCTTCCCGTCAGTTACTCCCACAGATACGCAGTATTTT. This sequence joins TRBV5-1 and TRBJ2-3; D is ambiguous. There are 16 residues in the CDR3. Trimming took off 2 bases at V and 2 bases at J, with 15 bases between the two ends. The germline V gene encodes CDR1 SGHRS and CDR2 YFSETQ.

V is TRBV2 and J is TRBJ2-3; the match to TRBD2 covers 13 bases. Germline CDR1 SNHLY, CDR2 FYNNEI. Unmatched junction bases numbered 4, after V lost 4 bases and J lost 3 bases. The CDR3 loop spans 16 amino acids. This CDR3 is CASSAQTSGGTDTQYF. In DNA, the CDR3 is TGTGCCAGCAGTGCTCAGACTAGCGGGGGGACAGATACGCAGTATTTT.

This clone was observed once. J is TRBJ2-6 and V is TRBV13; 9 nucleotides match TRBD2. Trimming at V came to 3 bases and at J to 2 bases, leaving 5 bases not matched to a gene. The germline gives CDR1 PRHDT, CDR2 FYEKMQ (reference sequence). The CDR3 spans 17 residues. The CDR3 reads CASSFSGGPPGANVLTF. CDR3 DNA: TGTGCCAGCAGCTTTAGCGGGGGTCCCCCTGGGGCCAACGTCCTGACTTTC.

This clone appeared once. The chain is built from TRBV6-1 and TRBJ2-2; tentatively, D is TRBD2 (6 bases). CDR1 and CDR2 (germline): MNHNS, SASEGT. V lost 2 bases to trimming and J lost 6 bases, with 10 bases between them. The CDR3 is 14 amino acids. CDR3 sequence reads: CASSEWGEAGELFF. The CDR3 nucleotides read TGTGCCAGCAGTGAATGGGGGGAAGCCGGGGAGCTGTTTTTT.

The chain links TRBV15 to TRBJ2-5; TRBD1 might be the D (5 bases). The CDR3 runs 14 residues. Germline lookup yields CDR1 LNHNV and CDR2 YYDKDF (reference sequence). Trimming took 0 bases from V and 4 from J, leaving 9 bases between them. The CDR3 region is CATSREQGRETQYF. The CDR3 coding sequence is TGTGCCACCAGCAGAGAGCAGGGTCGAGAGACCCAGTACTTC.

The chain employs TRBV10-1 and TRBJ2-3; 11 bases align to TRBD2. Germline assignment: CDR1 WNHNN and CDR2 SYGVQD (reference sequence). CDR3 length equals 18 residues. The J segment lost 2 bases and the V segment lost 9 bases, leaving 16 bases of the junction unmatched. DNA of the CDR3: TGCGCCAGTCATCTGAGGATCACTAGCGGGAGAGACACAGATACGCAGTATTTT. This codes for CASHLRITSGRDTDTQYF.

The chain is built from TRBV11-3 and TRBJ2-5; D not certain. Germline CDR1 SGHNT, CDR2 YENEEA. This CDR3 spans 12 amino acids. V lost 7 bases, J lost 7 bases, and 13 bases lay in between. CDR3 in amino acids: CASTLLEGTQYF. DNA for the CDR3: TGTGCCAGCACCCTCCTCGAAGGGACCCAGTACTTC.

The V and J genes are TRBV19 and TRBJ2-5; 12 bases match TRBD1. The CDR3 length is 14 residues. Germline CDR1 LNHDA, CDR2 SQIVND (reference sequence). V was clipped by 10 bases and J by 5 bases; unmatched bases: 8. The CDR3 nucleotides are TGTGCCACCAGGGGGGACAGGGGGCTCGAGACCCAGTACTTC. Its protein is CATRGDRGLETQYF.

In its sample, this clone was seen once. The rearrangement links TRBV6-1 to TRBJ2-5; 9 positions agree with TRBD2. Trimming cost V 4 bases and J 5 bases; bases outside gene matches: 8. The CDR3 extends over 15 amino acids. Looked up from germline, CDR1 is MNHNS and CDR2 is SASEGT. The CDR3 sequence is CASSGSRGGYETQYF. CDR3 nucleotides: TGTGCCAGCAGTGGCTCGCGGGGGGGCTACGAGACCCAGTACTTC.

V gene TRBV6-6 combines with J gene TRBJ2-5; TRBD2 matches 10 bases. With 5 bases clipped from V and 2 bases from J, the junction kept 2 bases outside the gene matches. Germline CDR1 MNHNY, CDR2 SVGAGI (reference sequence). The CDR3 loop spans 14 amino acids. The chain's CDR3 is CASSASGGQETQYF. The CDR3, as DNA: TGTGCCAGCAGTGCTAGCGGGGGTCAAGAGACCCAGTACTTC.

The V call is TRBV7-3, the J call TRBJ1-4; D gene ambiguous. Germline lookup yields CDR1 SGHTA and CDR2 FQGTGA. V was shortened by 5 bases and J by 6 bases, with 34 bases between the two germline ends. The CDR3 contains 21 residues. The CDR3 loop is CASSKFLTTILIRRCDEKLFF. The CDR3 DNA reads TGTGCCAGCAGCAAGTTCCTCACGACAATCCTCATTCGGCGGTGCGATGAAAAACTGTTTTTT.

Points on this clone: This same CDR3 is encoded by further DNA sequences in the sample. The chain employs TRBV11-2 and TRBJ2-1; D remains unclear. V shed 0 bases and J shed 6 bases, with 9 bases lying between them. CDR3 length: 14 amino acids. Germline-derived CDR1 and CDR2 are SGHAT and FQNNGV. The CDR3 loop is CASSLDPSSNEQFF. CDR3 in DNA: TGTGCCAGCAGCTTAGATCCCAGTAGCAATGAGCAGTTCTTC.

V and J are TRBV6-1 and TRBJ1-3; weak D call: TRBD1 (5 bases). The V end was cut by 6 bases, the J end by 0 bases, with 9 bases between. CDR3 length: 14 residues. CDR1 and CDR2 (germline): MNHNS, SASEGT. The CDR3 loop is CASRSGLSGNTIYF. CDR3 DNA: TGTGCCAGCAGATCGGGGCTCTCTGGAAACACCATATATTTT.

The chain employs TRBV5-6 and TRBJ2-2; D is possibly TRBD2 (6 bases). Germline V gene lookup returns CDR1 SGHDT and CDR2 YYEEEE. V was shortened by 6 bases and J by 2 bases, with 17 bases between the two germline ends. This CDR3 is 16 amino acids long. CDR3 sequence reads: CASTGVGSGNTGELFF. The CDR3 bases are TGTGCCAGCACCGGCGTGGGTAGCGGAAACACCGGGGAGCTGTTTTTT.

The CDR3, as DNA: TGTGCCAGCAGCGTAGCTAACGGGGTTTCGAACACCGGGGAGCTGTTTTTT. Residues: CASSVANGVSNTGELFF. The chain has TRBV9 and TRBJ2-2; weak D call: TRBD2 (5 bases). CDR1 is SGDLS, CDR2 YYNGEE, per germline. CDR3 length: 17 residues. Deletions cut 0 bases from V and 0 bases from J, with 12 bases between.

Comment on this clone: The junction shows a germline mismatch at one end, possibly a read error. The CDR3 sequence: CASISSGNSNEQYF. The CDR3 DNA reads as TGTGCCAGTATCTCTAGCGGGAACTCCAACGAGCAGTACTTC. J is TRBJ2-7 and V is TRBV19; 9 bases match TRBD2. This CDR3 has 14 amino acids. CDR1 is LNHDA and CDR2 is SQIVND in the germline V gene (reference sequence).

This sequence joins TRBV25-1 and TRBJ1-1, with D possibly being TRBD1 (5 bases). This CDR3 is built from 13 residues. Germline V lookup: CDR1 MGHDK, CDR2 SYGVNS. The V and J ends lost 0 bases and 6 bases respectively, with 8 bases between them. The CDR3 spells CASSEYKGAEAFF. In nucleotides, the CDR3 is TGTGCCAGCAGTGAATACAAAGGGGCTGAAGCTTTCTTT.

The rearrangement links TRBV5-4 to TRBJ2-2; D may correspond to TRBD1 or TRBD2 (5 bases each). The CDR3 consists of 14 residues. Germline lookup yields CDR1 SGHNT and CDR2 YYREEE (reference sequence). V lost 2 bases and J 4 bases, leaving 9 bases between the germline ends. The CDR3 here is CASSFEGSTGELFF. The CDR3, as DNA: TGTGCCAGCAGCTTCGAGGGGAGCACCGGGGAGCTGTTTTTT.

This sequence joins TRBV7-9 and TRBJ2-1; 11 bases map to TRBD2. The CDR3 loop spans 16 amino acids. CDR1 is SEHNR and CDR2 is FQNEAQ in the germline V gene (reference sequence). After removal of 6 bases from V and 8 bases from J, the junction contained 12 bases not matched to a gene. This CDR3 reads CASRVPGLAVVDEQFF. The DNA for the CDR3 is TGTGCCAGCAGAGTTCCGGGACTAGCGGTCGTAGATGAGCAGTTCTTC.